Listed below are T cell receptor beta chains from one sample, sequenced in a study of cytomegalovirus exposure and HLA in healthy donors. Sequenced by immunoSEQ multiplex PCR; TCRdb stores in-frame clones only, minus some. The sample gives over 65,000 clones, approximately 61% of which show up once; around 7% is in the top ten. Sequencing was carried out using PBMCs. The receptors derive from a woman aged 45-65 years in good health and CMV-seropositive. The CDR3 runs from the conserved cysteine through the conserved F or W. The D gene is left open where the match is weak. A row's size may be missing; if present it is once, few, many or a size class.

v_call	d_call	j_call	clone_size	cdr3_aa	cdr3_nt
TRBV6-5	-	TRBJ1-1	-	CASSYDSFSFF	TGTGCCAGCAGTTACGACAGCTTTTCTTTCTTT
TRBV5-1	TRBD1	TRBJ1-6	-	CASSLGQGANSPLHF	TGCGCCAGCAGCTTGGGACAGGGGGCGAATTCACCCCTCCACTTT
TRBV18	-	TRBJ1-2	few	CASSPLNREGYTF	TGTGCCAGCTCACCACTGAACCGCGAAGGCTACACCTTC
TRBV5-1	TRBD2	TRBJ2-5	-	CASSLVGTSGGYPQETQYF	TGCGCCAGCAGCTTGGTCGGGACTAGCGGGGGGTACCCGCAAGAGACCCAGTACTTC
TRBV9	TRBD2	TRBJ2-1	-	CASSPGGAAYNEQFF	TGTGCCAGCAGCCCGGGGGGAGCCGCCTACAATGAGCAGTTCTTC
TRBV30	TRBD2	TRBJ2-3	-	CASELAGALTDTQYF	TGTGCCTCTGAACTAGCGGGGGCCCTCACGGATACGCAGTATTTT
TRBV6-1	TRBD1	TRBJ2-1	few	CASNEDRPYNEQFF	TGTGCCAGCAATGAGGACAGGCCTTACAATGAGCAGTTCTTC
TRBV7-3	-	TRBJ2-2	-	CASSSQGETGELFF	TGTGCCAGCAGCTCCCAGGGTGAGACCGGGGAGCTGTTTTTT
TRBV6-4	TRBD2	TRBJ2-1	-	CASGWLAGSNEQFF	TGTGCCAGCGGGTGGCTAGCGGGGTCCAATGAGCAGTTCTTC
TRBV7-7	TRBD2	TRBJ2-1	-	CASSLGAGGPENEQFF	TGTGCTAGCAGCTTAGGGGCGGGGGGGCCGGAGAATGAGCAGTTCTTC
TRBV18	TRBD1	TRBJ2-2	-	CASSPKPPGQVNTGELFF	TGTGCCAGCTCACCTAAACCCCCGGGACAGGTTAACACCGGGGAGCTGTTTTTT
TRBV12-5	TRBD1	TRBJ1-6	-	CASGSPRDSRGNSPLHF	TGTGCTAGTGGTTCTCCCCGGGACAGCCGAGGGAATTCACCCCTCCACTTT
TRBV27	TRBD1	TRBJ2-1	-	CASSVPGGGEQFF	TGTGCCAGCAGTGTCCCAGGGGGTGGCGAGCAGTTCTTC
TRBV6-6	-	TRBJ2-5	-	CASSPRVRETQYF	TGTGCCAGCAGCCCTCGGGTCCGAGAGACCCAGTACTTC